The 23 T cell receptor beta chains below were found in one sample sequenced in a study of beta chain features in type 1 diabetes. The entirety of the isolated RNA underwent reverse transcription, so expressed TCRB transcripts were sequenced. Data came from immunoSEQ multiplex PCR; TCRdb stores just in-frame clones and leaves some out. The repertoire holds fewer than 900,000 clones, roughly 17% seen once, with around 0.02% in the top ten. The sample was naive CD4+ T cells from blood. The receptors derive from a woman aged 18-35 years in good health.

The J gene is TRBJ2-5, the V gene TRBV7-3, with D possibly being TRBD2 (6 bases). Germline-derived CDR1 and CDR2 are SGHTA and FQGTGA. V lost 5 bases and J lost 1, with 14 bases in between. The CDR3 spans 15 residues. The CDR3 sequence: CASSPNSGGQETQYF. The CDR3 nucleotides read TGTGCCAGCAGCCCCAATAGCGGAGGCCAAGAGACCCAGTACTTC.

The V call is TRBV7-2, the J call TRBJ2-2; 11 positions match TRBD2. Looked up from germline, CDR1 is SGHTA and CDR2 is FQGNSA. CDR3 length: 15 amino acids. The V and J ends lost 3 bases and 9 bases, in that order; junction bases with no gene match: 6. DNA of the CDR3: TGTGCCAGCAGCTTGTTAGCGGGAGGGACCCGGGAGCTGTTTTTT. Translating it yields CASSLLAGGTRELFF.

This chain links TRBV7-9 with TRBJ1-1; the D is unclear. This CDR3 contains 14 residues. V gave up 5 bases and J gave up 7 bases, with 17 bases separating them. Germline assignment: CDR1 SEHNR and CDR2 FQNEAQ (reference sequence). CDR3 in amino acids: CASSQDVGGGEAFF. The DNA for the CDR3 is TGTGCCAGCAGCCAGGACGTTGGAGGTGGTGAAGCTTTCTTT.

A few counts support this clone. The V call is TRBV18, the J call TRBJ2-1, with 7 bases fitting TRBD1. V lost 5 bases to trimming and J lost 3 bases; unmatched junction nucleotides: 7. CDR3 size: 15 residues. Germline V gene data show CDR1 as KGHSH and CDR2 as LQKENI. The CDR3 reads CASSAPGTVYNEQFF. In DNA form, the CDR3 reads TGTGCCAGCTCAGCTCCCGGGACAGTCTACAATGAGCAGTTCTTC.

CDR3 protein: CASSPRRTEAFF. The CDR3 DNA is TGTGCCAGTAGTCCCCGGAGGACTGAAGCTTTCTTT. The chain combines TRBV19 with TRBJ1-1; D remains ambiguous. CDR1 LNHDA and CDR2 SQIVND come from the germline V gene (reference sequence). The CDR3 covers 12 residues. The V end lost 5 bases, the J end lost 5 bases, and 9 bases lay between the germline ends. The full variable domain, rest sourced from reference TRBV19 and TRBJ1-1, is DGGITQSPKYLFRKEGQNVTLSCEQNLNHDAMYWYRQDPGQGLRLIYYSQIVNDFQKGDIAEGYSVSREKKESFPLTVTSAQKNPTAFYLCASSPRRTEAFFGQGTRLTVV.

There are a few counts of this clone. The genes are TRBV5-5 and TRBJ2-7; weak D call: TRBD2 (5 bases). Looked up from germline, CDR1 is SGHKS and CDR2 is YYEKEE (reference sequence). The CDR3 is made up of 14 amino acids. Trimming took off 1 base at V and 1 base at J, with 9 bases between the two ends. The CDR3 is CASSLRRESYEQYF. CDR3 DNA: TGTGCCAGCAGCTTGAGACGGGAATCCTACGAGCAGTACTTC.

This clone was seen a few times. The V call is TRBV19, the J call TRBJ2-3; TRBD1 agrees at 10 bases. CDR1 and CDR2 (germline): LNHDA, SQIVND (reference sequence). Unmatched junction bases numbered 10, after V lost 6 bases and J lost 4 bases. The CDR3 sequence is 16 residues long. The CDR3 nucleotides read TGTGCCAGTAGCAACCCCGGGACAGGGGCGGCAGATACGCAGTATTTT. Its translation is CASSNPGTGAADTQYF.

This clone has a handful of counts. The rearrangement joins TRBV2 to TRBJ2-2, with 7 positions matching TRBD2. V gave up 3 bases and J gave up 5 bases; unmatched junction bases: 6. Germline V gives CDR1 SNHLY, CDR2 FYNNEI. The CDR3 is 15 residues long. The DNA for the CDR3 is TGTGCCAGCAGTGAGCAGCAGGGAGGGACCGGGGAGCTGTTTTTT. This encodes CASSEQQGGTGELFF.

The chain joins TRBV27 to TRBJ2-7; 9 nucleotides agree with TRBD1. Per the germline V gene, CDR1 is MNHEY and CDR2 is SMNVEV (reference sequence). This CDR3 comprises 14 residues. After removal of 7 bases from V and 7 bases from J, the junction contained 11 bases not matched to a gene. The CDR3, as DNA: TGTGCCAGCAATGAGGGGACAGGGACGGGGGAGCAGTACTTC. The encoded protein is CASNEGTGTGEQYF.

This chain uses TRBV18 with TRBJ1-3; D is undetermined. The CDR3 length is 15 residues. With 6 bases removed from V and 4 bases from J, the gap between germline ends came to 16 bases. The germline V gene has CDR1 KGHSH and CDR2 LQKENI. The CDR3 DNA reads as TGTGCCAGCTCTCCAGCTAACACGGTCGGAAACACCATATATTTT. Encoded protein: CASSPANTVGNTIYF.

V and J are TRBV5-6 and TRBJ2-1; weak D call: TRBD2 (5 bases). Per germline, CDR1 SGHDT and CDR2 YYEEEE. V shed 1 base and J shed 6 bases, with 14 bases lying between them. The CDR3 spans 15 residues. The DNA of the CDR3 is TGTGCCAGCAGCTTGAATGAGGGATACTCCAATGAGCAGTTCTTC. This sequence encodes CASSLNEGYSNEQFF.

CDR3 residues: CASSDNSLSYNEQFF. The CDR3 DNA reads TGTGCCAGCAGTGACAACAGCTTGTCCTACAATGAGCAGTTCTTC. The chain carries TRBV2 and TRBJ2-1; D remains ambiguous. CDR1 is SNHLY and CDR2 is FYNNEI in the germline V gene. Trimming removed 3 bases at V and 1 base at J, with 10 bases between. The CDR3 totals 15 residues. Combining the CDR3 with reference TRBV2 and TRBJ2-1 gives the whole variable domain EPEVTQTPSHQVTQMGQEVILRCVPISNHLYFYWYRQILGQKVEFLVSFYNNEISEKSEIFDDQFSVERPDGSNFTLKIRSTKLEDSAMYFCASSDNSLSYNEQFFGPGTRLTVL.

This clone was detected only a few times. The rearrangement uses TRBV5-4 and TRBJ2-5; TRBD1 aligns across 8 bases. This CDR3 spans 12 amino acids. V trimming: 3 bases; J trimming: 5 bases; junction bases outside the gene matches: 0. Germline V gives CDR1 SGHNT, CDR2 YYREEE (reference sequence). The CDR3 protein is CASSYRGETQYF. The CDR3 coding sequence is TGTGCCAGCAGCTACAGGGGGGAGACCCAGTACTTC.

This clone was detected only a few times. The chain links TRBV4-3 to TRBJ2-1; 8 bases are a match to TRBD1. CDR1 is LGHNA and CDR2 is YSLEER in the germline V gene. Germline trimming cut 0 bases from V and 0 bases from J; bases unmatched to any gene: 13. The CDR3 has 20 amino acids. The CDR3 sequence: CASSQEGGQGYWTSYNEQFF. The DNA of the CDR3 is TGCGCCAGCAGCCAAGAGGGAGGACAGGGCTATTGGACCTCCTACAATGAGCAGTTCTTC.

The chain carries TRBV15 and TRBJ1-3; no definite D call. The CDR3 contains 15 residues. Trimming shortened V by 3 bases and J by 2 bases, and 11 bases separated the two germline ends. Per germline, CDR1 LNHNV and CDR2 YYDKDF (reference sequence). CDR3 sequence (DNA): TGTGCCACCAGCAGCGCAATTGCGACTGGAAACACCATATATTTT. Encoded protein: CATSSAIATGNTIYF.

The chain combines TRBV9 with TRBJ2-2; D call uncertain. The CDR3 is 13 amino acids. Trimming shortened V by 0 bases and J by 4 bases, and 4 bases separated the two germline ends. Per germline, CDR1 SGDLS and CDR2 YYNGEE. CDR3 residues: CASSVEATGELFF. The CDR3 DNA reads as TGTGCCAGCAGCGTAGAGGCCACCGGGGAGCTGTTTTTT.

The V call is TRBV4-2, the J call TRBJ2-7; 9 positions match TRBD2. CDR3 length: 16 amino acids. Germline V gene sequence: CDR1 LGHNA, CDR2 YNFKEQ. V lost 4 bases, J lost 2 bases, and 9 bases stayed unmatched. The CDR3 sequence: CASSPPGLARTYEQYF. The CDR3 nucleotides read TGTGCCAGCAGCCCACCGGGACTAGCAAGAACCTACGAGCAGTACTTC.

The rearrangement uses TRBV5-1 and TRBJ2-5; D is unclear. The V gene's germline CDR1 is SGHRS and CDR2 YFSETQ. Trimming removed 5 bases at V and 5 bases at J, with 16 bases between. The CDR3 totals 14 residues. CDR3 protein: CASRKLTRSETQYF. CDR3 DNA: TGCGCCAGCAGGAAATTGACCCGATCGGAGACCCAGTACTTC.

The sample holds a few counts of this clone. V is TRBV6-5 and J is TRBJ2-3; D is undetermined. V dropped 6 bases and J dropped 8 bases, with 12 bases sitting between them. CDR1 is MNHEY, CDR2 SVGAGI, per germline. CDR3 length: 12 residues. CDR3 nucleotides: TGTGCCAGCAGGATCGGAGTTTCTACGCAGTATTTT. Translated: CASRIGVSTQYF.

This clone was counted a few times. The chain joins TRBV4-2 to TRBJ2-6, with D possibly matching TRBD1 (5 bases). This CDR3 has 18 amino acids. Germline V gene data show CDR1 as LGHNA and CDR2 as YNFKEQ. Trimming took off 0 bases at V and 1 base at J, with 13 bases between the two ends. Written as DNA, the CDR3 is TGTGCCAGCAGCCAAGATCTTGGGGCTAGTTCTGGGGCCAACGTCCTGACTTTC. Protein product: CASSQDLGASSGANVLTF.

The CDR3 region is CASRVAGSTDTQYF. CDR3 DNA sequence: TGTGCCAGTAGGGTTGCGGGAAGCACAGATACGCAGTATTTT. The rearrangement uses TRBV19 and TRBJ2-3; tentatively, D is TRBD2 (6 bases). Germline CDR1 is LNHDA and CDR2 is SQIVND (reference sequence). V lost 6 bases and J 0 bases, leaving 10 bases between the germline ends. The CDR3 extends over 14 amino acids.

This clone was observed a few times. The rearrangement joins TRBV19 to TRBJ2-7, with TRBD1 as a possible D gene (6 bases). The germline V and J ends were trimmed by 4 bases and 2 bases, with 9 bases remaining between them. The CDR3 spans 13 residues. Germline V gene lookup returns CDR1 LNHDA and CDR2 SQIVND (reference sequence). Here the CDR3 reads CASSTQGTYEQYF. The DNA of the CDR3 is TGTGCCAGTAGTACCCAGGGGACCTACGAGCAGTACTTC.

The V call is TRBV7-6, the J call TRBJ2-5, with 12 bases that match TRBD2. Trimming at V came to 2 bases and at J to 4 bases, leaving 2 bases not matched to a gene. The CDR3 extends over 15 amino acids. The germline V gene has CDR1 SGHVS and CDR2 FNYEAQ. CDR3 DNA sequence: TGTGCCAGCAGCTTAAGGACTAGCGGGACAGAGACCCAGTACTTC. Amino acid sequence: CASSLRTSGTETQYF. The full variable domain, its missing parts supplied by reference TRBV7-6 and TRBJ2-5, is GAGVSQSPRYKVTKRGQDVALRCDPISGHVSLYWYRQALGQGPEFLTYFNYEAQQDKSGLPNDRFSAERPEGSISTLTIQRTEQRDSAMYRCASSLRTSGTETQYFGPGTRLLVL.